Below, 3 T cell receptor beta chains from the same sample are listed, as sequenced in a study of T-cell memory formation after mild COVID-19. TCRdb re-derived calls from the 5' RACE reads in MiXCR, one entry per CDR3 protein. The table lists under 250,000 distinct CDR3 sequences, 9.5% to 10% of them singletons. The sequenced sample consisted of PBMCs or a T cell subset sorted from them (not recorded which). The receptors shown here come from a man younger than 35 who had mild COVID-19 (a few samples of this study predate the infection). Cell type and time point are not known.

This chain links TRBV6-2 or TRBV6-3 with TRBJ2-1; D call uncertain. The CDR3 consists of 10 residues. The ends were cut back, 8 bases at V and 8 bases at J, with 7 bases in the middle. CDR1 MNHEY and CDR2 SVGEGT come from the germline V gene. The CDR3 loop is CASGWDEQFF. Written as DNA, the CDR3 is TGTGCCAGCGGATGGGATGAGCAGTTCTTC.

The chain has TRBV30 and TRBJ1-5, with D hard to call. Germline assignment: CDR1 GTSNPN and CDR2 SVGIG (reference sequence). The CDR3 loop spans 13 amino acids. With 1 base removed from V and 3 bases from J, the gap between germline ends came to 7 bases. The CDR3 spells CAWSEALNQPQHF. DNA for the CDR3: TGTGCCTGGAGTGAGGCCCTCAATCAGCCCCAGCATTTT.

J is TRBJ2-2 and V is TRBV20-1; weak D call: TRBD1 (6 bases). In germline, CDR1 is DFQATT, CDR2 SNEGSKA (reference sequence). The length of the CDR3 is 16 residues. V gave up 3 bases and J gave up 7 bases, with 21 bases separating them. DNA of the CDR3: TGCAGTGCTAGGGGTTCAGGGGCCGGGCAGAACGGGGAGCTGTTTTTT. Encoded protein: CSARGSGAGQNGELFF.